This T cell receptor (beta chain) was captured by sequencing in a study of radiation and T cells in renal cell carcinoma. V dropped 5 bases and J dropped 3 bases, with 16 bases sitting between them. Germline CDR1 LNHDA, CDR2 SQIVND (reference sequence). The CDR3 length is 16 residues. Assay: immunoSEQ multiplex PCR; the TCRdb copy retains only in-frame clones and omits some. The sample holds about 130,000 clones, over 75% seen once. Indicated time point: baseline pretreatment blood. Treatment indicated: 15 Gy SBRT to primary tumor, nephrectomy 4 weeks later. This clone was counted once. The sequence came from a woman aged 50 to 60 with renal cell carcinoma. The input for sequencing was blood, taken from a patient whose treatment included radiotherapy and nephrectomy. The chain combines TRBV19 with TRBJ2-2; D is unclear. The CDR3 reads CASSPPWAVDTGELFF. CDR3 nucleotide sequence: TGTGCCAGTAGTCCCCCATGGGCCGTGGACACCGGGGAGCTGTTTTTT.